This T cell receptor (beta chain) was sequenced for a study of cytomegalovirus exposure and HLA in healthy donors. The PCR made use of 60 Vbeta and 13 Jbeta primers. Profiled with immunoSEQ multiplex PCR; TCRdb holds only in-frame clones, not every one. The data hold fewer than 130,000 clones, with 74% observed a single time. V gave up 4 bases and J gave up 1 base, with 16 bases separating them. Germline CDR1 reads MGHDK; CDR2 reads SYGVNS. The CDR3 spans 16 residues. The source is a man over 45 in good health and CMV-seropositive. This rearrangement joins TRBV25-1 to TRBJ1-1; no firm D call. The specimen was PBMCs. CDR3 in amino acids: CASSGPPQSGNTEAFF. The DNA for the CDR3 is TGTGCCAGCAGTGGCCCACCACAGAGTGGGAACACTGAAGCTTTCTTT.